These 18 T cell receptor beta chains were all obtained from the same sample, sequenced in a study of blood T cells in healthy people across ages (dated by TCRdb to the mid-2010s). The method was 5' RACE. Sequencing took place on an Illumina HiSeq 2500. A second PCR of about 7 to 12 cycles was performed with a sample-barcoded 5' primer and a J-beta primer mix. The raw public reads went through TCRdb reprocessing: fastp at Q25, MiXCR clone calling, in-frame beta chains kept. CDR3 protein duplicates are merged, each entry listing the most common genes and DNA. This sample lists fewer than 750,000 distinct CDR3 sequences; under 65% were detected once. Of the sample, approximately 13% falls within the top ten clones. The specimen was blood. The source of these receptors is a woman over 75 in good health.

The DNA for the CDR3 is TGTGCCAGCAGCCGGCCGGGACAGGGGGCAGATACGCAGTATTTT. Protein product: CASSRPGQGADTQYF. The chain is built from TRBV7-3 and TRBJ2-3, with 11 bases that match TRBD1. Germline values: CDR1 SGHTA, CDR2 FQGTGA. The J segment lost 4 bases and the V segment lost 5 bases, leaving 5 bases of the junction unmatched. The CDR3 is 15 amino acids.

This clonotype has a handful of counts. This chain joins TRBV20-1 and TRBJ2-5; tentatively, D is TRBD2 (7 bases). Trimming took 0 bases from V and 2 from J, leaving 13 bases between them. This CDR3 comprises 15 residues. The germline CDR1 and CDR2 sequences are DFQATT and SNEGSKA (reference sequence). The CDR3 region has the DNA TGCAGTGCTAGAGATGGGGGGGGGCAGCAAGAGACCCAGTACTTC. This sequence encodes CSARDGGGQQETQYF.

The chain recombines TRBV7-6 with TRBJ2-2; maybe TRBD2 (6 bases). The V and J ends lost 0 bases and 6 bases respectively, with 11 bases between them. CDR1 is SGHVS and CDR2 is FNYEAQ in the germline V gene. The CDR3 is 15 residues long. CDR3 in amino acids: CASSLALARSGELFF. CDR3 coding DNA: TGTGCCAGCAGCTTAGCACTAGCCCGGTCCGGGGAGCTGTTTTTT.

J is TRBJ1-2 and V is TRBV20-1; 8 nucleotides line up with TRBD1. V trimming: 3 bases; J trimming: 4 bases; junction bases outside the gene matches: 10. Germline values: CDR1 DFQATT, CDR2 SNEGSKA (reference sequence). CDR3 length: 15 amino acids. Written as DNA, the CDR3 is TGCAGTGCTAGGGGGACCGGGACAGGTCCCTATGGCTACACCTTC. Its protein is CSARGTGTGPYGYTF.

The chain is built from TRBV10-3 and TRBJ2-6; no clear D. V was clipped by 10 bases and J by 0 bases, with 13 bases between them. The CDR3 consists of 15 residues. Germline CDR1 reads ENHRY; CDR2 reads SYGVKD. CDR3 residues: CATRRENSGANVLTF. The CDR3 DNA sequence: TGTGCCACCCGAAGGGAAAACTCTGGGGCCAACGTCCTGACTTTC.

The rearrangement links TRBV4-2 to TRBJ2-3; no clear D gene. Per germline, CDR1 LGHNA and CDR2 YNFKEQ. CDR3 size: 14 residues. V was clipped by 0 bases and J by 3 bases, with 7 bases between them. CDR3 amino acids: CASSQEIDTDTQYF. The CDR3 DNA is TGTGCCAGCAGCCAAGAGATTGATACAGATACGCAGTATTTT.

The sample holds a few counts of this clonotype. CDR3 amino acids: CASSAQRGYTEAFF. CDR3 coding DNA: TGTGCCAGCAGTGCCCAACGGGGGTACACTGAAGCTTTCTTT. The chain is built from TRBV2 and TRBJ1-1; a weak D match, TRBD1 (5 bases). CDR1 and CDR2 from the germline V gene are SNHLY and FYNNEI. The CDR3 extends over 14 amino acids. V dropped 4 bases and J dropped 3 bases, with 12 bases sitting between them.

Points on this clonotype: The junction and the germline gene differ at one end; a read error may be behind it. V gene TRBV20-1 combines with J gene TRBJ2-5, with 10 bases that match TRBD1. The CDR3 covers 13 residues. Germline CDR1 DFQATT, CDR2 SNEGSKA (reference sequence). The DNA for the CDR3 is TGCAGCGCCTGGGACAGGGGCCAAGAGACCCGGTACTTC. Amino acids: CSAWDRGQETRYF.

The chain joins TRBV20-1 to TRBJ2-3; maybe TRBD1 (6 bases). Germline V gene data show CDR1 as DFQATT and CDR2 as SNEGSKA (reference sequence). This CDR3 has 14 residues. V lost 1 base to trimming and J lost 2 bases, with 10 bases between them. The CDR3 nucleotides are TGCAGTGCTAGAGCATCAGGGGCCACAGATACGCAGTATTTT. Its translation: CSARASGATDTQYF.

This clonotype was picked up many times. V is TRBV14 and J is TRBJ2-4; 8 bases fit TRBD1. The CDR3 runs 15 residues. J was trimmed by 0 bases and V by 11 bases; bases with no gene match: 9. Germline CDR1 reads SGHDN; CDR2 reads FVKESK. The CDR3 nucleotides read TGTGCCGCTCTAGGGACAGGCCTAGCCAAAAACATTCAGTACTTC. The encoded protein is CAALGTGLAKNIQYF.

V usage is TRBV30 and J usage is TRBJ2-6; D gene uncertain. V was shortened by 0 bases and J by 3 bases, with 12 bases between the two germline ends. This CDR3 spans 16 amino acids. Germline loops: CDR1 GTSNPN, CDR2 SVGIG (reference sequence). CDR3 residues: CAWSVPGQFGANVLTF. The CDR3 bases are TGTGCCTGGAGTGTACCCGGCCAGTTTGGGGCCAACGTCCTGACTTTC. The full variable domain, its missing parts supplied by reference TRBV30 and TRBJ2-6, is SQTIHQWPATLVQPVGSPLSLECTVEGTSNPNLYWYRQAAGRGLQLLFYSVGIGQISSEVPQNLSASRPQDRQFILSSKKLLLSDSGFYLCAWSVPGQFGANVLTFGAGSRLTVL.

This clonotype came up many times. The gene calls are TRBV3-1 and TRBJ2-3; 8 nucleotides line up with TRBD2. V lost 3 bases to trimming and J lost 1 base; unmatched junction nucleotides: 6. Germline assignment: CDR1 LGHDT and CDR2 YNNKEL (reference sequence). This CDR3 is 16 amino acids long. CDR3 sequence: CASSHSRGGGTDTQYF. The CDR3 nucleotides read TGTGCCAGCAGCCACTCCCGGGGGGGTGGCACAGATACGCAGTATTTT.

The V call is TRBV9, the J call TRBJ2-1; 9 bases are shared with TRBD2. The CDR3 length is 16 residues. V lost 4 bases and J lost 8; bases outside the gene matches: 13. Germline V gene sequence: CDR1 SGDLS, CDR2 YYNGEE. The CDR3 DNA reads TGTGCCAGCAGCCCTAGCGGGGCCGTAACGGCTCATGAGCAGTTCTTC. It yields the protein CASSPSGAVTAHEQFF.

This clonotype appeared once. One base away lies a much larger clone, so this may be a sequencing read error. The gene calls are TRBV5-1 and TRBJ2-3, with 9 nucleotides matching TRBD1. From germline, CDR1 is SGHRS and CDR2 YFSETQ. The CDR3 totals 16 residues. The CDR3 protein is CASSLTHRQGVDAQYF. The CDR3 nucleotides read TGCGCCAGCAGCCTCACCCACCGACAGGGGGTAGATGCGCAGTATTTT.

With regard to this clonotype: This clone may be a read error of a much larger clone one base away. The CDR3 bases are TGTGCCAGCATTTGGACAGGGAACCAAGAGACCCAGTACTTC. Translating gives CASIWTGNQETQYF. This chain uses TRBV28 with TRBJ2-5; 8 positions agree with TRBD1. The ends lost 7 bases at V and 0 bases at J; junction bases unmatched: 4. CDR1 MDHEN and CDR2 SYDVKM come from the germline V gene. This CDR3 comprises 14 residues.

In its sample, this clonotype was seen many times. The chain links TRBV28 to TRBJ2-3; TRBD2 agrees at 13 bases. The CDR3 contains 19 residues. Germline V gene data show CDR1 as MDHEN and CDR2 as SYDVKM. Unmatched junction bases numbered 12, after V lost 6 bases and J lost 0 bases. The CDR3 spells CASSPTSGGIFSSTDTQYF. DNA of the CDR3: TGTGCCAGCAGCCCGACTAGCGGGGGGATCTTTTCGAGCACAGATACGCAGTATTTT.

V is TRBV12-5 and J is TRBJ2-5; TRBD1 might be the D (5 bases). The germline V gene encodes CDR1 LGHNT and CDR2 FRNRAP. The CDR3 runs to 13 residues. V gave up 5 bases and J gave up 2 bases, with 9 bases separating them. The CDR3 region has the DNA TGTGCTAGTGGTCCGCAGGGACAAGAGACCCAGTACTTC. Its translation is CASGPQGQETQYF.

On this clonotype itself: Being one base from a much bigger clone, this may be a read error. The chain combines TRBV20-1 with TRBJ2-5, with 13 bases that match TRBD2. The CDR3 covers 16 residues. Per germline, CDR1 DFQATT and CDR2 SNEGSKA (reference sequence). The CDR3 DNA sequence: TGCGGTGCTAGACCCAGAGGGACTAGCGGGGTTGAGACCCAGTACTTC. As protein: CGARPRGTSGVETQYF.